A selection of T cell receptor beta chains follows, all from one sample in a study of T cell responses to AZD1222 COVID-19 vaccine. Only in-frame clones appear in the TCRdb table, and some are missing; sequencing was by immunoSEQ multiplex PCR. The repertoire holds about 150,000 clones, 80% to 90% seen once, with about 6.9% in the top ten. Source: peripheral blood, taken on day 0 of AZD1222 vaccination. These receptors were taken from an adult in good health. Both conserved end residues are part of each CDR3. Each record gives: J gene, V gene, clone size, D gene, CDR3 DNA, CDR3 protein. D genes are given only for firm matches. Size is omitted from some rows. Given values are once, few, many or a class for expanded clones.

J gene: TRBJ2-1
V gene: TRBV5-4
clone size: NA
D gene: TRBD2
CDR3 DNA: TGTGCCAGCAGCTTGGGTTTGGGGGGGTATGAGCAGTTCTTC
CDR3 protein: CASSLGLGGYEQFF

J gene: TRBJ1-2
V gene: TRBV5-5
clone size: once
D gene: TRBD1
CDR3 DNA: TGTGCCAGCAGCTGGGGGACAGGGGGCTCCGGCTACACCTTC
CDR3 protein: CASSWGTGGSGYTF

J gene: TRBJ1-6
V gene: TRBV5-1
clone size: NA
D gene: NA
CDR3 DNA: TGCGCCAGCAGCTTGGCGGTCCGCGGCAAGGATTCACCCCTCCACTTT
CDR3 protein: CASSLAVRGKDSPLHF

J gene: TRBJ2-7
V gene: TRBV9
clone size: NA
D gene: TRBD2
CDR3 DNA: TGTGCCAGCAGCGCCGGGACTAGCGGGGGATACTACGAGCAGTACTTC
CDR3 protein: CASSAGTSGGYYEQYF

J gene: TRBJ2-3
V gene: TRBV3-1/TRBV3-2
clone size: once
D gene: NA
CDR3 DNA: TGTGCCAGCAGCCAAGATAGAGATACGCAGTATTTT
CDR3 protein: CASSQDRDTQYF

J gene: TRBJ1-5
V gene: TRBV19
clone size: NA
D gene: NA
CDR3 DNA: TGTGCCAGTAGTAGGAAGGACAATCAGCCCCAGCATTTT
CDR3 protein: CASSRKDNQPQHF

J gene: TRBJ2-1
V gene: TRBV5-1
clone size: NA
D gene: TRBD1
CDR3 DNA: TGCGCCAGCAGCACTGACGGACAGGGCTACAATGAGCAGTTCTTC
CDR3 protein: CASSTDGQGYNEQFF

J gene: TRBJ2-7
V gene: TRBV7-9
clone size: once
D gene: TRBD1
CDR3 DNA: TGTGCCAGCAGCTTACGGGGGACAGGGGGCTACGAGCAGTACTTC
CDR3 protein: CASSLRGTGGYEQYF

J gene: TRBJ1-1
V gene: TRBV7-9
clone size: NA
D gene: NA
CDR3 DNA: TGTGCCAGCAGCTCGAAACCCGGGACCCCAGAACCTGAAGCTTTCTTT
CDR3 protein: CASSSKPGTPEPEAFF

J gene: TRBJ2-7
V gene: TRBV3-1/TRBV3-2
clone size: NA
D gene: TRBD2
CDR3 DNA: TGTGCCAGCAGCCAAGACCCGCCGGGGGGGCCGGGCGAGCAGTACTTC
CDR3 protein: CASSQDPPGGPGEQYF

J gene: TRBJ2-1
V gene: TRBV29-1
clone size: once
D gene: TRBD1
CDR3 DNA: TGCAGCGCACGGGACAGGGCAACATACAATGAGCAGTTCTTC
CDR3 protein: CSARDRATYNEQFF

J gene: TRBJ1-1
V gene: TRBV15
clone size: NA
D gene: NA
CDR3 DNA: TGTGCCACCAGCAGAGATCTTCTGACAGTAGACACTGAAGCTTTCTTT
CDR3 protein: CATSRDLLTVDTEAFF

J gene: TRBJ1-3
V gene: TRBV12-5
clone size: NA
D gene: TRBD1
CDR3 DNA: TGTGCTAGTGGTTTGGAACAGCGGACAGGGGGCTTCTCTGGAAACACCATATATTTT
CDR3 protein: CASGLEQRTGGFSGNTIYF

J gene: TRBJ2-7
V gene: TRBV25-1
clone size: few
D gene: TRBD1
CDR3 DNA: TGTGCCAGCAGTGAATTAGGGACAGGGGGCTACGAGCAGTACTTC
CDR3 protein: CASSELGTGGYEQYF

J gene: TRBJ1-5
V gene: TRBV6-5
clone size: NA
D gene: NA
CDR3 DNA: TGTGCCAGCAGTTACTCACAGGGAAACAATCAGCCCCAGCATTTT
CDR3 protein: CASSYSQGNNQPQHF

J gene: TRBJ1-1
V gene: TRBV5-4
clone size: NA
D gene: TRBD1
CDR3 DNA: TGTGCCAGCAGTCGCCAGGGGGCCGACACTGAAGCTTTCTTT
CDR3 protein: CASSRQGADTEAFF

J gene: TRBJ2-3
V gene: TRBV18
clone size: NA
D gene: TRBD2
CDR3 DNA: TGTGCCAGCTCACCGGACACTAGCGGGGGTGCCACAGATACGCAGTATTTT
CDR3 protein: CASSPDTSGGATDTQYF

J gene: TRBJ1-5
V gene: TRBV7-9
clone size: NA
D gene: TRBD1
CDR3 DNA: TGTGCCAGCAGCATACCGGACAGGGCGAGCAATCAGCCCCAGCATTTT
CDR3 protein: CASSIPDRASNQPQHF

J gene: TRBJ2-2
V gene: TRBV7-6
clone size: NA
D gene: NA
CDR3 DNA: TGTGCCAGCAGCTTAGTAGTGGAAGCCGGGGAGCTGTTTTTT
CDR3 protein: CASSLVVEAGELFF

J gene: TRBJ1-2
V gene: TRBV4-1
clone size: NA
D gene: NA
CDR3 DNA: TGCGCCAGCAGCCAAGATCGGGCCTTAACGACGCATGGCTACACCTTC
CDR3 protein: CASSQDRALTTHGYTF

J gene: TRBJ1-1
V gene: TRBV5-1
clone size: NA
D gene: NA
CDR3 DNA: TGCGCCAGCAGCTTTCGGACAGTTAACACTGAAGCTTTCTTT
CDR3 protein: CASSFRTVNTEAFF

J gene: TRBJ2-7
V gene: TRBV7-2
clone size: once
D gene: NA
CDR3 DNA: TGTGCCAGCAGCTTATCCCCTTCCTACGAGCAGTACTTC
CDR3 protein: CASSLSPSYEQYF

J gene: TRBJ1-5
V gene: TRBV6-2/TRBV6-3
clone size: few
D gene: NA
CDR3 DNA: TGTGCCAGCAGTTACTTCGCGGGTTCGCCCCAGCATTTT
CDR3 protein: CASSYFAGSPQHF

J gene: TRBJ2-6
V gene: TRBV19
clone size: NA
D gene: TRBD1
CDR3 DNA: TGTGCCAGTGGACGAGAGGGACAGGGTGGGAGAATCTCTGGGGCCAACGTCCTGACTTTC
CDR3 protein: CASGREGQGGRISGANVLTF

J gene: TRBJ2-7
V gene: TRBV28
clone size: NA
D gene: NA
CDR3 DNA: TGTGCCAGCAGTTTATTCTCTGATAGCCCCGACGAGCAGTACTTC
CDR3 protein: CASSLFSDSPDEQYF

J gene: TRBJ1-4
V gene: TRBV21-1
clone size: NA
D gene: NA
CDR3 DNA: TGTGCCAGCAGCAAAGACAGGGAGAGGGTAGCTAATGAAAAACTGTTTTTT
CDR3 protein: CASSKDRERVANEKLFF

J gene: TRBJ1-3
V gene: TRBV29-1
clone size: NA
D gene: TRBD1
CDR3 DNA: TGCAGCGTGGGACAGGGGCAGGGAAACACCATATATTTT
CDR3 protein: CSVGQGQGNTIYF

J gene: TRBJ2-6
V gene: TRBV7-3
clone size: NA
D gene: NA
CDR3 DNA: TGTGCCAGCAGCCCCTGGGACATTTCTGGGGCCAACGTCCTGACTTTC
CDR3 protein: CASSPWDISGANVLTF

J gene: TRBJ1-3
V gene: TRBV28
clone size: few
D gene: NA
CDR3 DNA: TGTGCCAGCAGTTTTCTCAGGGGAACCATATATTTT
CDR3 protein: CASSFLRGTIYF

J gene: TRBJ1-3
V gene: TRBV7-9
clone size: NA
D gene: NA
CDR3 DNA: TGTGCCAGCAGCTCTAGGGGGAAAGGAAACACCATATATTTT
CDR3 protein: CASSSRGKGNTIYF

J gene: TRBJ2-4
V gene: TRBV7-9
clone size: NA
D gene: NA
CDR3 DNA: TGTGCCAGCAGGCACGAGGAGGCGGGTACGAAAAACTTC
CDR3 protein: CASRHEEAGTKNF

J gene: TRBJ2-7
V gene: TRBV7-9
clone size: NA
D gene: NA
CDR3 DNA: TGTGCCAGCAGCGATTCCGGGACAATCTACGAGCAGTACTTC
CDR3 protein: CASSDSGTIYEQYF

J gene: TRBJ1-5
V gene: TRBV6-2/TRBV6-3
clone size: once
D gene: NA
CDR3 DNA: TGTGCCAGCAGTTCGGGGCAGGGGATTAGCAATCAGCCCCAGCATTTT
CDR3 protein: CASSSGQGISNQPQHF

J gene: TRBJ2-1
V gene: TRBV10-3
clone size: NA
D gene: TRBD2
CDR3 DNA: TGTGCCATCCGGCCTCCGGGGGGGATGCGTAATGAGCAGTTCTTC
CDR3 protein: CAIRPPGGMRNEQFF

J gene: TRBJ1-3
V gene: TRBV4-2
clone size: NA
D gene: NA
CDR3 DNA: TGTGCCAGCAGCCAAGATGTGGCCCGAACTGGAAACACCATATATTTT
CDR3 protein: CASSQDVARTGNTIYF

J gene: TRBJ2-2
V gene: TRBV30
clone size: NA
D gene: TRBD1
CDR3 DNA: TGTGCCTGGAGTTTAGGGGGCAAGGCCGGGGAGCTGTTTTTT
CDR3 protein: CAWSLGGKAGELFF

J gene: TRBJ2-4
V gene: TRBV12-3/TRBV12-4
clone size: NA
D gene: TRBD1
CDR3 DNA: TGTGCCAGCAGTCTGACAGGGAGAAACATTCAGTACTTC
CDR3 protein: CASSLTGRNIQYF

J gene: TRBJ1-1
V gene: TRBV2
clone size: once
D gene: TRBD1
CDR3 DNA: TGTGCCACAACCAGGGCCCAGGGGGAACTGAACACTGAAGCTTTCTTT
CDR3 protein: CATTRAQGELNTEAFF

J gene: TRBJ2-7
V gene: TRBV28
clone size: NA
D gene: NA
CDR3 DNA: TGTGCCAGCAGTTCAGCACAGCTACGCAAGCAGTACTTC
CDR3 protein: CASSSAQLRKQYF

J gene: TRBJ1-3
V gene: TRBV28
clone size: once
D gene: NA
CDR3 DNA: TGTGCCAGCATCAAGGGATCTGGAAACACCATATATTTT
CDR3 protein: CASIKGSGNTIYF

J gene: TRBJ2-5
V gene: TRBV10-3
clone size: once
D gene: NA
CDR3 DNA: TGTGCCGTTACGGGGCGTTTGGGTCCCCAAGAGACCCAGTACTTC
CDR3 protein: CAVTGRLGPQETQYF

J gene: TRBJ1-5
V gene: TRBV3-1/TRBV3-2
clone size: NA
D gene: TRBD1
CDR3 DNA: TGTGCCAGCAGCCTGGGGACAGGACTAAATCAGCCCCAGCATTTT
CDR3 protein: CASSLGTGLNQPQHF

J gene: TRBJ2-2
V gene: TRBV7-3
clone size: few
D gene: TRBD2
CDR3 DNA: TGTGCCAGCAGCTTAATCAGGACTAGGGACACCGGGGAGCTGTTTTTT
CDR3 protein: CASSLIRTRDTGELFF

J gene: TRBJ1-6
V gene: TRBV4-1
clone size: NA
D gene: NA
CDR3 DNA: TGCGCCAGCAGCCAAGTCTGGACGGAAAGCTCCTATAATTCACCCCTCCACTTT
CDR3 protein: CASSQVWTESSYNSPLHF

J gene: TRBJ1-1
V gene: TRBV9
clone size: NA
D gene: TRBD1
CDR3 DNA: TGTGCCAGCAGCGTAGAACCAGGGGGAACTGAAGCTTTCTTT
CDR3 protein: CASSVEPGGTEAFF

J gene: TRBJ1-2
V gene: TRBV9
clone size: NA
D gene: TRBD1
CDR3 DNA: TGTGCCAGCAGCGTAGGTGGGACAGGAATCTATGGCTACACCTTC
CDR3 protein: CASSVGGTGIYGYTF

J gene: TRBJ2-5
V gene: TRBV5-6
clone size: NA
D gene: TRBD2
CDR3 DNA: TGTGCCAGCAGCTTCCGAGCGGGGGGTAATCTACAAGAGACCCAGTACTTC
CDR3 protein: CASSFRAGGNLQETQYF

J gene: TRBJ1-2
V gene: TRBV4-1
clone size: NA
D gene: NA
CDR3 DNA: TGCGCCAGCAGCCACGGTTGGTCGATCGGGGATTACTATGGCTACACCTTC
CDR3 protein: CASSHGWSIGDYYGYTF

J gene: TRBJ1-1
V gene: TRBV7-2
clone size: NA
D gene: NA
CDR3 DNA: TGTGCCAGCAGCCCACGATTGGGATTGAACACTGAAGCTTTCTTT
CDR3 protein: CASSPRLGLNTEAFF

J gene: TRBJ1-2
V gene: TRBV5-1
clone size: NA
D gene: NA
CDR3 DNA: TGCGCCAGCAGCTTGGGGGATAACAGGGATTATGGCTACACCTTC
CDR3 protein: CASSLGDNRDYGYTF

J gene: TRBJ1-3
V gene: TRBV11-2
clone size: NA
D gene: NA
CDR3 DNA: TGTGCCAGCAGCCCCTTCGCCGGACAGCCAATCTCTGGAAACACCATATATTTT
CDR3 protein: CASSPFAGQPISGNTIYF

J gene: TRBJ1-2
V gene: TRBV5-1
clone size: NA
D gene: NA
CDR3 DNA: TGCGCCAGCAGCTCAAGAGTACAGGTTTCCTCTAACTATGGCTACACCTTC
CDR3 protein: CASSSRVQVSSNYGYTF

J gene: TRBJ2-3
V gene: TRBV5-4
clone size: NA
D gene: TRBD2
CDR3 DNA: TGTGCCAGCAGCCCTGGACTAGCGGGGGGGACAGATACGCAGTATTTT
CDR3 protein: CASSPGLAGGTDTQYF

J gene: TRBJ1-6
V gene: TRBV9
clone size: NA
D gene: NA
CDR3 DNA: TGTGCCAGCAGCGTAGTTGACAGCCCCTATAATTCACCCCTCCACTTT
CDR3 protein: CASSVVDSPYNSPLHF

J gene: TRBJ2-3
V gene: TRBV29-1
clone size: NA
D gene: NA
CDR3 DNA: TGCAGCGTTCTCTCCCGGCCCGATACGCAGTATTTT
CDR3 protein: CSVLSRPDTQYF

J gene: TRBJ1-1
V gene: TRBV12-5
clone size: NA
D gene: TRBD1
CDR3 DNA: TGTGCTAGTGGTTTCGGGACAGTTCGAAACACTGAAGCTTTCTTT
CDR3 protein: CASGFGTVRNTEAFF

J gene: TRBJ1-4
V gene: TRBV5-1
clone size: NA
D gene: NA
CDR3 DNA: TGCGCCAGCAGCTTGAGCGGGGGGATTGAAAAACTGTTTTTT
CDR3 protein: CASSLSGGIEKLFF

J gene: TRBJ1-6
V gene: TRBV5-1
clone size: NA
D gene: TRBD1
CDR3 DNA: TGCGCCAGCAGCTTACAGGGGCCAGGGTCACCCCTCCACTTT
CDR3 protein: CASSLQGPGSPLHF

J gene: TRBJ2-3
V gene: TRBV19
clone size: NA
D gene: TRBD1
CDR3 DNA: TGTGCCAGTAGTTTCGGACAGGCTGCAGATACGCAGTATTTT
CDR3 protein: CASSFGQAADTQYF